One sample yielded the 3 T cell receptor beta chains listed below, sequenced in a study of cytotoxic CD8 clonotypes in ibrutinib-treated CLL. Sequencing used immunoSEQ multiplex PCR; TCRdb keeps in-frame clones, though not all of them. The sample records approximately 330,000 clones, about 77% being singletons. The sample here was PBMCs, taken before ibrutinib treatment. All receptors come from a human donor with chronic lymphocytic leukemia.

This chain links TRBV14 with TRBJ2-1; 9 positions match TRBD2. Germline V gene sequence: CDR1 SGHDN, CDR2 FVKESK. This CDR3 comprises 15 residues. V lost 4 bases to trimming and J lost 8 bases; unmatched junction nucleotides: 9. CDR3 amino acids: CASSPLSGSGYEQFF. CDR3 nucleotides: TGTGCCAGCAGCCCTCTTAGCGGGAGTGGGTATGAGCAGTTCTTC. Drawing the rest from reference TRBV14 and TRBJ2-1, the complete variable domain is EAGVTQFPSHSVIEKGQTVTLRCDPISGHDNLYWYRRVMGKEIKFLLHFVKESKQDESGMPNNRFLAERTGGTYSTLKVQPAELEDSGVYFCASSPLSGSGYEQFFGPGTRLTVL.

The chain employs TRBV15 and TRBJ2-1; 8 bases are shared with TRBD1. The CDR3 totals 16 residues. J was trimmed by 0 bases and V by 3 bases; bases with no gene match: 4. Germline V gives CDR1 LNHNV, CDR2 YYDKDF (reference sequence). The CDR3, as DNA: TGTGCCACCAGCAGCACCGGGACAGGCTCCTACAATGAGCAGTTCTTC. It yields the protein CATSSTGTGSYNEQFF.

CDR3 in amino acids: CASSLLDTQYF. Written as DNA, the CDR3 is TGTGCCAGCAGTCTTTTAGATACGCAGTATTTT. The V gene is TRBV25-1, the J gene TRBJ2-3; D is ambiguous. Germline V gene sequence: CDR1 MGHDK, CDR2 SYGVNS. V shed 5 bases and J shed 5 bases, with 5 bases lying between them. The CDR3 sequence is 11 residues long.